These 12 T cell receptor beta chains came from one sample sequenced in a study of blood T cell repertoires in COVID-19. The data were produced by immunoSEQ multiplex PCR, yet TCRdb's version contains in-frame clones alone and is incomplete. The sample lists about 95,000 clones; approximately 88% were seen once. The sequenced material came from peripheral blood. The receptors derive from a man in his sixties with COVID-19, enrolled during active disease.

The rearrangement links TRBV30 to TRBJ1-2, with 9 bases fitting TRBD1. The CDR3 length is 14 residues. Germline trimming cut 2 bases from V and 10 bases from J; bases unmatched to any gene: 11. Germline CDR1 and CDR2: GTSNPN and SVGIG (reference sequence). The chain's CDR3 is CAWSPPGTGPLYTF. The CDR3 nucleotides are TGTGCCTGGAGTCCCCCCGGGACAGGGCCCCTCTACACCTTC.

V usage is TRBV4-3 and J usage is TRBJ2-1, with 7 bases lining up with TRBD2. This CDR3 is built from 16 residues. The J segment lost 4 bases and the V segment lost 0 bases, leaving 6 bases of the junction unmatched. Germline values: CDR1 LGHNA, CDR2 YSLEER. DNA for the CDR3: TGCGCCAGCAGCCAAGATAATACAGCGGGGTACAATGAGCAGTTCTTC. Translated, it gives CASSQDNTAGYNEQFF.

This chain connects TRBV6-2 or TRBV6-3 to TRBJ1-1, with unresolved D. The CDR3 spans 13 residues. The germline CDR1 and CDR2 sequences are MNHEY and SVGEGT. The germline V and J ends were trimmed by 1 base and 3 bases, with 6 bases remaining between them. The chain's CDR3 is CASSYFQDTEAFF. The DNA of the CDR3 is TGTGCCAGCAGTTACTTTCAGGACACTGAAGCTTTCTTT.

V usage is TRBV10-3 and J usage is TRBJ2-1; 8 bases agree with TRBD2. CDR1 is ENHRY and CDR2 is SYGVKD in the germline V gene. The CDR3 is made up of 14 amino acids. Germline trimming cut 4 bases from V and 5 bases from J; bases unmatched to any gene: 4. The DNA for the CDR3 is TGTGCCATCAGTGTAAGTAGCGGGGACAATGAGCAGTTCTTC. Translating it yields CAISVSSGDNEQFF.

The chain uses TRBV11-3 and TRBJ2-1, with TRBD2 matching 9 bases. The ends lost 4 bases at V and 1 base at J; junction bases unmatched: 8. From germline, CDR1 is SGHNT and CDR2 YENEEA. The CDR3 spans 17 residues. The CDR3 loop reads CASSSIVAGGSYNEQFF. DNA for the CDR3: TGTGCCAGCAGCTCCATTGTGGCGGGAGGGTCCTACAATGAGCAGTTCTTC.

The CDR3 region has the DNA TGTGCCAGCTCAAGCGTCAGGGCGGTAGACGGTTCACCCCTCCACTTT. This encodes CASSSVRAVDGSPLHF. This rearrangement joins TRBV18 to TRBJ1-6, with a possible D match to TRBD1 (5 bases). The V gene lost 5 bases and the J gene lost 9 bases, with 20 bases spanning the gap. The length of the CDR3 is 16 residues. Germline loops: CDR1 KGHSH, CDR2 LQKENI. Using reference TRBV18 and TRBJ1-6 for the parts outside the CDR3, the full variable domain is NAGVMQNPRHLVRRRGQEARLRCSPMKGHSHVYWYRQLPEEGLKFMVYLQKENIIDESGMPKERFSAEFPKEGPSILRIQQVVRGDSAAYFCASSSVRAVDGSPLHFGNGTRLTVT.

V usage is TRBV28 and J usage is TRBJ2-6; TRBD1 matches at 12 bases. The V and J ends lost 5 bases and 8 bases, in that order; junction bases with no gene match: 4. The germline V gene encodes CDR1 MDHEN and CDR2 SYDVKM. The CDR3 length is 15 residues. The CDR3 region has the DNA TGTGCCAGCAGTGGGGACAGGGGGCGGCCCAACGTCCTGACTTTC. The encoded protein is CASSGDRGRPNVLTF.

The CDR3: CASSESGHPGNTIYF. The CDR3 coding sequence is TGTGCCAGCAGTGAATCTGGACACCCTGGAAACACCATATATTTT. The chain combines TRBV6-1 with TRBJ1-3, with a possible D match to TRBD1 (5 bases). From germline, CDR1 is MNHNS and CDR2 SASEGT. The CDR3 is made up of 15 amino acids. Trimming pared 2 bases from V and 2 bases from J, leaving 10 bases between.

The chain links TRBV6-2 or TRBV6-3 to TRBJ2-7; TRBD1 agrees at 7 bases. V shed 5 bases, J shed 2 bases, and the junction held 9 bases outside the gene matches. CDR1 and CDR2 (germline): MNHEY, SVGEGT. The CDR3 is 15 residues long. The CDR3 DNA reads TGTGCCAGCAGTCCATACAGGGGTCCGACCTACGAGCAGTACTTC. This sequence encodes CASSPYRGPTYEQYF.

The rearrangement joins TRBV19 to TRBJ1-2; tentative D call: TRBD1 (6 bases). The CDR3 is 15 residues long. Germline V gene data show CDR1 as LNHDA and CDR2 as SQIVND (reference sequence). V was pared by 6 bases and J by 4 bases, with 18 bases between. DNA for the CDR3: TGTGCCAGTAGGCCAGGGGAAGAGGATGGCTATGGCTACACCTTC. Protein product: CASRPGEEDGYGYTF. The entire variable domain, with the rest obtained from reference TRBV19 and TRBJ1-2, is as follows: DGGITQSPKYLFRKEGQNVTLSCEQNLNHDAMYWYRQDPGQGLRLIYYSQIVNDFQKGDIAEGYSVSREKKESFPLTVTSAQKNPTAFYLCASRPGEEDGYGYTFGSGTRLTVV.

This clone was found once. The chain links TRBV7-9 to TRBJ2-7; 9 bases agree with TRBD1. Germline V CDR1 and CDR2: SEHNR, FQNEAQ (reference sequence). This CDR3 contains 16 residues. The J segment lost 1 base and the V segment lost 4 bases, leaving 8 bases of the junction unmatched. In DNA form, the CDR3 reads TGTGCCAGCAGCTCTTTGGGGACAGGGAATTCCTACGAGCAGTACTTC. Encoded protein: CASSSLGTGNSYEQYF.

The chain employs TRBV2 and TRBJ2-2, with 14 bases lining up with TRBD2. Unmatched junction bases numbered 11, after V lost 6 bases and J lost 2 bases. The germline CDR1 and CDR2 sequences are SNHLY and FYNNEI. The length of the CDR3 is 19 residues. CDR3 coding DNA: TGTGCCAGCAGACATCCCCGGACTAGCGGGAGGATTAACACCGGGGAGCTGTTTTTT. Its protein product is CASRHPRTSGRINTGELFF.